Here is one T cell receptor beta chain with its context. Its antigen is still unknown. No much larger clonotype is one base removed from it; base qualities were not supplied. The collaborating institutions used their own protocols to collect whole blood in K2EDTA tubes. For TCRbeta analysis, collaborator samples were shipped as frozen whole blood, as isolated PBMCs, or as DNA extracted from either sample type. This entry comes from a study of blood T cell repertoires in COVID-19 (TCRdb year 2020). Concerning the study at large: Collaborator samples came from the United States, Italy and Spain and covered acute and convalescent phases of COVID-19. The dataset comprised deeply sampled blood TCRbeta repertoires from subjects exposed to, actively infected with, or recovered from COVID-19. The repertoires were released in a freely available public database intended as a resource for research on the immune response to SARS-CoV-2. Sample metadata almost always included a de-identified subject ID, COVID-19 status, age in years and sex. Where HLA class I and class II types were available, the types were taken from metadata supplied by the sample provider, not from assay-based typing. The prospective study material was composed of cDNA or gDNA derived from T cells, B-cell-depleted T cells, or PBMCs. The samples were drawn from two sources: the first 160 participants of the ongoing ImmuneRACE study, and 950 to 1,500 subjects contributed by 6 global collaborators.

Points the paper makes about the study in general: Clinical and demographic metadata were provided uncurated, with the amount varying by source and participant.

The CDR3 runs 11 residues from the cysteine to the phenylalanine. Only the CDR3 DNA stays, 33 bases, in frame from base 1. CDR1 and CDR2 are read off the germline V gene as MNHEY and SVGAGI. Trimming costs V 7 bases and J 10 bases, and their ends lie 13 bases apart. TCRbeta CDR3 regions were amplified from genomic DNA by means of the immunoSEQ Assay, a bias-controlled multiplex PCR. As for the original processing: Within the assay, amplification of reference gene primers was used to estimate how many nucleated cells each sample contained. To quantify the absolute abundance of each unique TCRbeta CDR3 rearrangement, sequence reads were collapsed and filtered. Productive Simpson clonality was computed per sample as the square root of Simpson's diversity index over productive rearrangements. The clones in this table, taken by TCRdb from immuneACCESS, are in-frame only. Not every clone is retained; where verified, under half of the shortfall comes from an unresolved V gene, and the cause of the rest is unknown. V and J calls and clone size are as listed in that table; D and trimming were resolved from the DNA. The sample table records approximately 300,000 clones; about 83% of these occur just once. The biggest ten clones account for 1.2% of the sample.

This sequence was found in a woman aged 45-65 years with acute or convalescent COVID-19. The chain links TRBV6-5 with TRBJ1-1, with the D gene call left open. The sequenced material came from peripheral blood. The CDR3 reads as follows: CASITARGAFF. The nucleotides read TGTGCCAGCATTACTGCAAGAGGAGCTTTCTTT.